This entry is about one TCR beta chain. This specimen belongs to a study of blood T cell repertoires in COVID-19. In the study overall: There were acute and convalescent COVID-19 samples, and they came from the United States, Italy and Spain. The cDNA or gDNA used as material had been derived from T cells, B-cell-depleted T cells, or PBMCs.

Trimming removed 5 bases from V and 8 bases from J, with 20 bases in between. Germline V gives CDR1 KGHDR, CDR2 SFDVKD. The CDR3 totals 15 residues. Authors' data handling: By means of reference gene primer amplification, nucleated cell counts were estimated. The repertoire was sequenced with immunoSEQ multiplex PCR; TCRdb's copy has only in-frame clones and lacks some. From that table come the V and J calls and clone size; the DNA was used to work out D and trimming. The repertoire has a few hundred thousand clones, roughly 85% of them found once; the top ten carry about 7%. This receptor was taken from a human donor in a cohort sampled during active COVID-19. The sample was peripheral blood. The V gene is TRBV24-1, the J gene TRBJ1-2, with a tentative D call TRBD1 (5 bases). CDR3 loop: CATSGHPGLEQGYTF. The CDR3 DNA is TGTGCCACCAGTGGCCATCCGGGACTAGAGCAAGGCTACACCTTC.